The rows below give T cell receptor beta chains drawn from one sample of a study of breast tumors, draining lymph nodes, adjacent tissues. TCRdb processed the multiplex PCR reads anew with MiXCR; each CDR3 protein has one entry. Among some 66,000 distinct CDR3 sequences listed, approximately 54% were seen once. The sample was breast tumor tissue. All receptors derive from a female donor with breast cancer. Some clones in this sample may be carry-over from other donors' samples. Both conserved end residues are part of each CDR3. A D gene is named only where the DNA matches it firmly. Some rows mark clone size as missing; the rest say once, few, many or name a class of expanded clone.

TRBD1	TRBV20-1	TRBJ1-3	NA	CSARRTGQVTGNTIYF	TGCAGTGCTAGGAGGACAGGGCAGGTTACTGGAAACACCATATATTTT
TRBD2	TRBV5-5	TRBJ2-1	once	CASSLAGGKNEQFF	TGTGCCAGCAGCCTGGCGGGGGGCAAAAATGAGCAGTTCTTC
NA	TRBV7-3	TRBJ2-3	NA	CTSSPGRSTDTQYF	TGTACCAGCAGCCCCGGAAGAAGCACAGATACGCAGTACTTT
TRBD2	TRBV19	TRBJ2-2	NA	CASSMSPSGTGELFF	TGTGCCAGTAGTATGTCGCCTAGCGGCACCGGGGAGCTGTTTTTT
NA	TRBV5-1	TRBJ1-6	NA	CASSLGGGESPLHF	TGCGCCAGCAGCTTGGGCGGGGGCGAGTCACCCCTCCACTTT
NA	TRBV13	TRBJ2-7	many	CASSLVPGEQYF	TGTGCCAGCAGCTTAGTTCCAGGGGAGCAGTACTTC
TRBD1	TRBV12-3/TRBV12-4	TRBJ2-7	NA	CASSFAGQGFYEQYF	TGTGCCAGCAGTTTCGCGGGACAGGGGTTCTACGAGCAGTACTTC
TRBD2	TRBV12-3/TRBV12-4	TRBJ2-2	NA	CASSPYSGITGELFF	TGTGCCAGCAGTCCTTATAGCGGGATCACCGGGGAGCTGTTTTTT
NA	TRBV19	TRBJ2-5	NA	CASSMEGTQYF	TGTGCCAGTAGTATGGAAGGGACACAGTACTTC
TRBD2	TRBV2	TRBJ2-5	few	CASSVTIAGGEQETQYF	TGTGCCAGCAGTGTAACCATAGCGGGGGGTGAGCAAGAGACCCAGTACTTC
TRBD1	TRBV20-1	TRBJ1-6	many	CSATRTGGNTSPLHF	TGCAGTGCTACGAGGACAGGAGGGAATACTTCGCCCCTCCACTTT
NA	TRBV29-1	TRBJ2-1	NA	CSVEVWVGEDEQSF	TGCAGCGTTGAAGTTTGGGTCGGGGAGGATGAGCAGTCCTTC
TRBD1	TRBV6-1	TRBJ1-6	NA	CASRGETGANSPLHF	TGTGCCAGCAGAGGGGAGACAGGGGCTAATTCACCCCTCCACTTT
TRBD2	TRBV19	TRBJ2-2	many	CASSTGTSVTGELFF	TGTGCCAGTAGTACCGGGACTAGCGTCACCGGGGAGCTGTTTTTT
TRBD2	TRBV19	TRBJ2-1	NA	CASSDPRVAGGRSEQSF	TGTGCCAGTAGTGACCCCCGGGTTGCGGGGGGGCGCAGTGAGCAGTCCTTC
NA	TRBV30	TRBJ2-5	many	CAWGHGSYPLQETQYF	TGTGCCTGGGGCCACGGAAGCTACCCGCTCCAAGAGACCCAGTACTTC
NA	TRBV3-1	TRBJ1-6	few	CASSLSSSFNSPLHF	TGTGCCAGCAGCCTCTCGTCCTCTTTTAATTCACCCCTCCACTTT
NA	TRBV15	TRBJ2-2	medium-sized	CATSRENTGELFF	TGTGCCACCAGCAGAGAAAACACCGGGGAGCTGTTTTTT
NA	TRBV20-1	TRBJ1-3	NA	CSARGGGRGNTIYF	TGCAGTGCTAGAGGGGGAGGGCGCGGAAACACCATATATTTT
TRBD1	TRBV13	TRBJ2-7	NA	CASSLHLGQVTYEQYF	TGTGCCAGCAGCCTACATTTAGGACAGGTGACCTACGAGCAGTACTTC
NA	TRBV6-1	TRBJ1-3	many	CASRPWSSGNTIYF	TGTGCCAGCAGACCGTGGAGCTCTGGAAACACCATATATTTT
NA	TRBV14	TRBJ2-5	NA	CASSQGLGAQYF	TGTGCCAGCAGCCAAGGGCTAGGGGCCCAGTACTTC
TRBD1	TRBV10-3	TRBJ1-5	NA	CAIRDRDNQPQHF	TGTGCCATCAGGGACAGGGACAATCAGCCCCAGCATTTT
TRBD1	TRBV29-1	TRBJ1-3	NA	CSVRTGTATGNTIYF	TGCAGCGTTCGCACCGGGACAGCGACTGGAAACACCATATATTTT
TRBD1	TRBV25-1	TRBJ1-2	once	CASSDSGTGRGYTF	TGTGCCAGCAGTGATTCAGGGACAGGGAGGGGCTACACCTTC
NA	TRBV15	TRBJ2-7	NA	CATSIRQEDERYF	TGTGCCACCAGCATCCGACAGGAGGACGAGCGGTACTTC
TRBD1	TRBV28	TRBJ1-1	NA	CASWGTGRGTEAFF	TGTGCCAGCTGGGGGACAGGGAGGGGCACTGAAGCTTTCTTT
NA	TRBV7-6	TRBJ2-1	NA	CASSLGPGELGLQFF	TGTGCCAGCAGCTTAGGCCCGGGAGAGTTGGGGCTGCAGTTCTTC
NA	TRBV6-4	TRBJ2-1	many	CASSDSHQGKQFF	TGTGCCAGCAGTGACTCACACCAGGGAAAGCAGTTCTTC
NA	TRBV5-1	TRBJ1-4	many	CASSEGDSNEKLFF	TGCGCCAGCAGCGAGGGGGATTCAAATGAAAAACTGTTTTTT
NA	TRBV9	TRBJ1-3	medium-sized	CASGPGVSGNTIYF	TGTGCCAGCGGACCGGGGGTATCTGGAAACACCATATATTTT
NA	TRBV5-1	TRBJ1-2	few	CASSLENYGYTF	TGCGCCAGCAGCTTGGAGAACTATGGCTACACCTTC
NA	TRBV10-3	TRBJ2-7	NA	CAISDLSEQYF	TGTGCCATCAGTGATTTAAGCGAGCAGTACTTC
TRBD1	TRBV3-1	TRBJ2-7	NA	CASSPGTGGDEQYF	TGTGCCAGCAGCCCCGGGACAGGGGGCGACGAGCAGTACTTC
TRBD1	TRBV30	TRBJ1-5	many	CAWSARDRERQPQHF	TGTGCCTGGAGTGCCCGGGACAGGGAAAGACAGCCCCAGCATTTT
NA	TRBV24-1	TRBJ1-2	NA	CATSDPQGSYGYTF	TGTGCCACCAGTGATCCACAGGGTTCCTATGGCTACACCTTC
NA	TRBV5-4	TRBJ2-5	NA	CATQYRVQETQYF	TGTGCCACCCAGTACAGAGTTCAAGAGACCCAGTACTTC
TRBD1	TRBV5-1	TRBJ1-2	many	CASSLGQGRDGYTF	TGCGCCAGCAGCTTAGGACAGGGTAGGGATGGCTACACCTTC
TRBD1	TRBV9	TRBJ1-6	NA	CASSFRQGDNSPPHF	TGTGCCAGCAGCTTTAGACAGGGGGATAATTCACCCCCCCACTTT
TRBD2	TRBV6-6	TRBJ2-5	few	CASSSPPMRGGDETQYF	TGTGCCAGCAGTTCCCCCCCAATGCGGGGAGGGGATGAGACCCAGTACTTC
NA	TRBV28	TRBJ2-7	many	CASTTGRVYEQYF	TGTGCCAGCACCACGGGGCGGGTTTACGAGCAGTACTTC
TRBD1	TRBV2	TRBJ1-6	few	CASSETGQGNSPLHF	TGTGCCAGCAGTGAAACGGGACAGGGAAATTCACCCCTCCACTTT
NA	TRBV6-5	TRBJ2-7	NA	CASSQNEGWEQYF	TGTGCCAGCAGTCAGAACGAGGGCTGGGAGCAGTACTTC
TRBD1	TRBV6-1	TRBJ1-4	NA	CATPPRTGQGEKLFF	TGTGCCACCCCCCCGAGGACGGGACAGGGCGAAAAACTGTTTTTT
NA	TRBV28	TRBJ2-5	many	CASSFPGDVQETQYF	TGTGCCAGCAGTTTTCCGGGGGACGTCCAAGAGACCCAGTACTTC
TRBD1	TRBV7-9	TRBJ2-1	NA	CASSFLLDRANEQFF	TGTGCCAGCAGCTTTCTCCTGGACAGGGCCAATGAGCAGTTCTTC
NA	TRBV11-2	TRBJ1-6	NA	CASRIGGPGSPLHF	TGTGCCAGCAGGATTGGAGGTCCGGGGTCACCCCTCCACTTT
TRBD1	TRBV7-2	TRBJ1-4	many	CASSLVRGQGTNEKLFF	TGTGCCAGCAGCTTAGTTCGGGGACAGGGAACTAATGAAAAACTGTTTTTT
NA	TRBV19	TRBJ1-5	many	CASSIWGASNQPQHF	TGTGCCAGTAGTATTTGGGGGGCTAGCAATCAGCCCCAGCATTTT
NA	TRBV12-3/TRBV12-4	TRBJ2-7	NA	CASSPGDSGIPYEQYF	TGTGCCAGCAGTCCCGGTGATAGCGGTATTCCCTACGAGCAGTACTTC
NA	TRBV24-1	TRBJ1-1	few	CATSEGGHEAFF	TGTGCCACCAGTGAGGGTGGCCACGAAGCTTTCTTT
NA	TRBV2	TRBJ1-5	NA	CASMEIRLSNQPQHF	TGTGCCAGCATGGAAATCAGATTAAGCAATCAGCCCCAGCATTTT
NA	TRBV29-1	TRBJ1-2	large	CSVEEFQVPASADGYTF	TGCAGCGTTGAAGAATTCCAGGTCCCCGCCAGTGCGGATGGCTACACCTTC
NA	TRBV27	TRBJ2-2	NA	CASSLRVSTGELFF	TGTGCCAGCAGTTTAAGGGTGAGCACCGGGGAGCTGTTTTTT
NA	TRBV4-1	TRBJ2-3	many	CASSQATGRTDTQYF	TGCGCCAGCAGCCAAGCGACAGGGAGGACAGATACGCAGTATTTT
NA	TRBV5-5	TRBJ2-2	NA	CASSLPEGEARELFF	TGTGCCAGCAGCTTGCCCGAGGGGGAGGCGCGGGAGCTGTTTTTT
NA	TRBV6-6	TRBJ1-5	many	CASSYPPGDQPQHF	TGTGCCAGCAGTTACCCCCCGGGGGATCAGCCCCAGCATTTT
NA	TRBV4-1	TRBJ1-5	NA	CASSQDGWQPQHF	TGCGCCAGCAGCCAAGATGGTTGGCAGCCCCAGCATTTT
TRBD1	TRBV24-1	TRBJ2-3	NA	CATSAAPTGTDTQYF	TGTGCCACCAGTGCTGCCCCGACAGGGACAGATACGCAGTATTTT